This T cell receptor beta chain was documented in a study of T cell repertoires in cytomegalovirus infection. The overall study: CMV epitopes, recently identified HLA-C-restricted and well-studied HLA-B-restricted, were used. Study findings and constraints: Within the response measured ex vivo, HLA-C-restricted CMV-specific TCR beta clonotypes were dominant.

The CDR3 contains 13 residues. The germline V gene encodes CDR1 SGHTA and CDR2 FQGNSA. V was clipped by 5 bases and J by 4 bases, with 11 bases between them. Each CDR3 protein gets one entry after TCRdb re-called the reads with MiXCR. This table has around 430,000 distinct CDR3 sequences, more than 40% appearing once. As regards this clonotype: The antigen is unknown.

The sequence was collected from a human donor in good health (CMV status not recorded). Some clones in this sample may be carry-over from other donors' samples. The specimen comprised cultured PBMCs, sampled from culture after CMV antigen stimulation. The chain employs TRBV7-2 and TRBJ1-2, with D possibly being TRBD1 (6 bases). The CDR3 spells CASSPQGLYGYTF. For the CDR3, the DNA is TGTGCCAGCAGCCCACAGGGCCTCTATGGCTACACCTTC. Full variable domain (rest looked up from reference TRBV7-2 and TRBJ1-2): GAGVSQSPSNKVTEKGKDVELRCDPISGHTALYWYRQSLGQGLEFLIYFQGNSAPDKSGLPSDRFSAERTGGSVSTLTIQRTQQEDSAVYLCASSPQGLYGYTFGSGTRLTVV.